The rows below give T cell receptor beta chains drawn from one sample of a study of shared clonotypes between healthy human individuals. Sequencing used immunoSEQ multiplex PCR; TCRdb keeps in-frame clones, though not all of them. The data hold some 740,000 clones, with about 91% observed a single time. Sequencing was done on a sample of naive CD8+ T cells sorted from blood. These receptors all come from a man aged 25 to 40 in good health. CDR3s include the opening cysteine and the closing phenylalanine or tryptophan. D genes are given only for firm matches. Clone sizes are given selectively: once, few, many, or a class where the clone is expanded.

J,D,size,V,CDR3,DNA
TRBJ2-7,TRBD2,-,TRBV7-3,CASSPARLAGDHYEQYF,TGTGCCAGCAGCCCAGCCCGACTAGCGGGAGACCATTACGAGCAGTACTTC
TRBJ2-1,-,-,TRBV7-8,CASSLAAGGNEQFF,TGTGCCAGCAGCTTAGCGGCGGGTGGGAATGAGCAGTTCTTC
TRBJ2-7,TRBD1,once,TRBV19,CASSIATGRIYEQYF,TGTGCCAGTAGTATCGCGACAGGGCGAATTTACGAGCAGTACTTC
TRBJ2-1,TRBD2,-,TRBV28,CASSFGGRANEQFF,TGTGCCAGCAGTTTCGGCGGGAGGGCTAATGAGCAGTTCTTC
TRBJ1-4,-,-,TRBV18,CASSPEAATNEKLFF,TGTGCCAGCTCACCCGAGGCAGCAACTAATGAAAAACTGTTTTTT
TRBJ2-1,-,-,TRBV4-1,CASTLGLRGDEQFF,TGCGCCAGCACCCTAGGCTTGAGGGGGGATGAGCAGTTCTTC
TRBJ2-1,-,-,TRBV5-1,CASRTQGPSNEQFF,TGCGCCAGCAGGACCCAGGGTCCAAGCAATGAGCAGTTCTTC
TRBJ1-1,-,once,TRBV5-1,CASTQLGGSEAFF,TGCGCCAGCACCCAGCTGGGAGGAAGTGAAGCTTTCTTT
TRBJ2-1,-,-,TRBV4-1,CASSRSGYNEQFF,TGCGCCAGCAGCCGTAGCGGATACAATGAGCAGTTCTTC
TRBJ2-1,-,few,TRBV10-3,CAISESTSANYNEQFF,TGTGCCATCAGTGAGTCGACCAGCGCGAATTACAATGAGCAGTTCTTC
TRBJ2-1,-,-,TRBV7-9,CASSFRFSLGDNEQFF,TGTGCCAGCAGCTTTAGGTTTTCGTTAGGGGACAATGAGCAGTTCTTC
TRBJ2-3,-,-,TRBV7-6,CASSLTLSPSTDTQYF,TGTGCCAGCAGCTTAACACTAAGCCCTAGCACAGATACGCAGTATTTT
TRBJ1-1,-,-,TRBV5-1,CASSLSQMGYTEAFF,TGCGCCAGCAGCTTGTCTCAGATGGGCTACACTGAAGCTTTCTTT
TRBJ2-1,TRBD1,-,TRBV7-9,CASSPKDRYEQFF,TGTGCCAGCAGCCCGAAGGACAGGTATGAGCAGTTCTTC
TRBJ1-1,-,-,TRBV7-9,CASSLSRAGTEAFF,TGTGCCAGCAGCTTAAGCCGGGCTGGGACTGAAGCTTTCTTT
TRBJ2-7,-,-,TRBV27,CASSLSGSFYEQYF,TGTGCCAGCAGTTTAAGCGGCAGCTTCTACGAGCAGTACTTC
TRBJ2-1,-,-,TRBV7-2,CASSWLVQGNEQFF,TGTGCCAGCAGCTGGCTTGTCCAAGGGAATGAGCAGTTCTTC
TRBJ1-1,TRBD1,-,TRBV7-9,CASSLTGRTEAFF,TGTGCCAGCAGCTTGACAGGGCGCACTGAAGCTTTCTTT
TRBJ2-5,TRBD2,once,TRBV4-1,CASSLTTSGRALYF,TGCGCCAGCAGCTTAACGACTAGCGGGAGAGCTCTGTACTTC
TRBJ2-7,-,-,TRBV19,CASSMPNSYEQYF,TGTGCCAGTAGTATGCCGAATTCCTACGAGCAGTACTTC
TRBJ2-1,-,-,TRBV4-1,CASSIGSFNEQFF,TGCGCCAGCAGCATAGGGAGTTTCAATGAGCAGTTCTTC
TRBJ1-5,-,once,TRBV19,CASSFRGSLEPQHF,TGTGCCAGTAGTTTTCGGGGGAGTTTGGAGCCCCAGCATTTT
TRBJ2-7,-,-,TRBV9,CASSARGSSEQYF,TGTGCCAGCAGCGCCCGTGGGAGCAGCGAGCAGTACTTC
TRBJ2-3,-,once,TRBV6-5,CASSYVGGSTDTQYF,TGTGCCAGCAGTTACGTGGGAGGTAGCACAGATACGCAGTATTTT
TRBJ1-1,-,-,TRBV5-6,CASSSIPGDGNTEAFF,TGTGCCAGCAGCTCCATACCCGGAGACGGGAACACTGAAGCTTTCTTT
TRBJ2-7,TRBD1,-,TRBV7-6,CASSGKHRDRGGRGYEQYF,TGTGCCAGCAGTGGAAAACACCGGGACAGGGGTGGCCGGGGCTACGAGCAGTACTTC
TRBJ2-7,-,-,TRBV19,CASSPALSDYEQYF,TGTGCCAGTAGTCCCGCGTTGAGCGACTACGAGCAGTACTTC
TRBJ2-1,-,-,TRBV4-3,CASGHTDENEQFF,TGCGCCAGCGGCCACACGGACGAAAATGAGCAGTTCTTC
TRBJ1-5,-,-,TRBV4-1,CASSQAQGSSNQPQHF,TGCGCCAGCAGCCAGGCACAGGGATCTAGCAATCAGCCCCAGCATTTT
TRBJ1-4,-,-,TRBV7-9,CASSLLEPKLFF,TGTGCCAGCAGCTTATTAGAACCAAAACTGTTTTTT
TRBJ2-3,TRBD2,-,TRBV14,CASSPLRGGVVTQYF,TGTGCCAGCAGCCCCCTGCGGGGGGGTGTGGTTACGCAGTATTTT
TRBJ1-1,-,-,TRBV7-8,CASSLRRGVTEAFF,TGTGCCAGCAGCCTTCGAAGGGGAGTCACTGAAGCTTTCTTT
TRBJ2-7,-,-,TRBV28,CASSSPGRHPPHEQYF,TGTGCCAGCAGTTCCCCGGGACGACATCCCCCCCACGAGCAGTACTTC
TRBJ2-6,-,-,TRBV5-1,CASSPLVAGIPPSGANVLTF,TGCGCCAGCAGCCCGTTAGTCGCAGGTATACCACCCTCTGGGGCCAACGTCCTGACTTTC
TRBJ1-4,-,-,TRBV7-9,CASRGPGVATNEKLFF,TGTGCCAGCAGGGGCCCAGGGGTGGCAACTAATGAAAAACTGTTTTTT
TRBJ2-1,-,-,TRBV9,CASSPEGSYNEQFF,TGTGCCAGCAGCCCCGAGGGCTCCTACAATGAGCAGTTCTTC
TRBJ2-7,-,-,TRBV27,CASGGMLGSYEQYF,TGTGCCAGCGGGGGTATGCTTGGTTCCTACGAGCAGTACTTC
TRBJ2-3,-,-,TRBV7-9,CASSSSTTDTQYF,TGTGCCAGCAGCTCCTCAACTACAGATACGCAGTATTTT
TRBJ2-7,-,-,TRBV9,CASSGGGSYEQYF,TGTGCCAGCAGCGGTGGGGGATCCTACGAGCAGTACTTC
TRBJ2-7,-,-,TRBV7-9,CASSRIGTSYEQYF,TGTGCCAGCAGCCGGATCGGAACCTCCTACGAGCAGTACTTC
TRBJ1-5,-,-,TRBV7-8,CASSGQLRGNQPQHF,TGTGCCAGCAGCGGACAGCTAAGGGGCAATCAGCCCCAGCATTTT
TRBJ1-1,-,-,TRBV30,CAWSVTRSTEAFF,TGTGCCTGGAGTGTAACCAGGTCAACTGAAGCTTTCTTT
TRBJ2-1,-,-,TRBV5-5,CASSSLSGFSYNEQFF,TGTGCCAGCAGCAGCCTCAGCGGGTTCTCCTACAATGAGCAGTTCTTC
TRBJ2-1,-,-,TRBV10-2,CASSDLVAAYNEQFF,TGCGCCAGCAGTGATTTAGTAGCGGCCTACAATGAGCAGTTCTTC